This TCR beta chain was obtained from a study of Graves' ophthalmopathy and Graves' hyperthyroidism (dated by TCRdb to the late 2010s). In terms of the full investigation: Peripheral blood was collected at initial diagnosis, prior to any treatment. To tell Graves' ophthalmopathy apart from Graves' hyperthyroidism, and to predict which patients would progress to ophthalmopathy, the study relied on TCR beta repertoire signatures. In total, 135 blood samples were TCR-sequenced: fewer than 50 ophthalmopathy, some 80 hyperthyroidism and roughly 17 hyperthyroidism-to-ophthalmopathy patients. To explore V-J signatures that separate ophthalmopathy from hyperthyroidism, a discovery set of about 96 patients was enrolled, consisting of fewer than 45 with ophthalmopathy and fewer than 60 with stable hyperthyroidism. An independent validation cohort was composed of 18 to 20 hyperthyroidism patients and 15 to 17 patients who later progressed from hyperthyroidism to ophthalmopathy. In roughly six hyperthyroidism patients, the T-cell repertoires found in thyroid tissue were compared with those found in blood. Following sampling, methimazole starting at 30 mg daily was administered to hyperthyroidism patients, and high-dose intravenous methylprednisolone was administered to ophthalmopathy patients. For training and testing, the approximately 97 patients in the discovery cohort were randomly divided in a 7:3 ratio.

From its cysteine to its phenylalanine, the CDR3 spans 14 amino acids. Only the CDR3 DNA is retained, 42 bases long and in frame from the first base. V and J lose 6 bases and 0 bases, and a span of 6 bases separates them. A patient counted as having stable hyperthyroidism if there was no progression to ophthalmopathy within 18 months of follow-up. Hyperthyroidism patients were newly diagnosed, were aged 18 to 65 years, and had a disease duration under 2 months. Patients with other autoimmune diseases, uncontrolled infections, pregnancy or lactation were excluded. Clinical symptoms, serum thyroxine, TRAb, thyroid ultrasound and orbital computed tomography were used for diagnosis. Ficoll-Paque density gradient centrifugation was used to isolate PBMCs from around 10 ml of fresh peripheral blood. Total RNA was extracted with Trizol reagent and quality-checked on an Agilent 2100 Bioanalyzer. Results the study describes overall, beyond this receptor: Among expanded thyroid clonotypes with frequency above 0.001, most also showed up in blood, which suggests that blood repertoires may reflect the thyroid immune response. In validation, the model predicted ophthalmopathy progression with less than 71% sensitivity and approximately 72% specificity; about a dozen predicted patients were CT-confirmed with GO in a median of approximately six months. In cross-validation, the 13-signature model distinguished ophthalmopathy from stable hyperthyroidism with less than 90% sensitivity and 81.08% specificity, while in the test set the corresponding values were around 79% and 71%. No statistical method was used to predetermine the sample size, and group allocation was not hidden from the investigators.

For repertoire sequencing, TCR beta CDR3 regions were amplified from RNA transcripts. The first round of RT-PCR was done with HTBI primers and the Qiagen OneStep RT-PCR kit, and was followed by a second round of multiplex PCR, then size selection and purification. Sequencing of the libraries was carried out on an Illumina HiSeq2000 in paired-end mode with 100 bp reads. Turning to the authors' computational methods: SOAPnuke was used for read processing, and reads with adapters, uncalled bases, a mean Phred below 15, or no exact constant-primer or identifier match were discarded. COPE v1.2.5 was used to merge high-quality paired reads. Clonotypes were defined as unique nucleotide sequences and were aligned to IMGT TRB V, D and J references using MiTCR v1.1. The analysis was limited to V-J combinations with a frequency above 0.0001, which together covered just over 98% of the repertoires. For each V-J combination, a TCR clonal expansion and chaos score was defined as the ratio of F50 clonal expansion to chaos observed in the TCRdist matrix. Welch's t-statistics and random forest were used to reduce the features to 10 to 15 V-J combinations, which were then used as input to a naive Bayes classifier. The similarity between thyroid and blood repertoires was quantified using the Morisita-Horn index. In-frame beta chains were kept once TCRdb had trimmed the public reads at Q25 with fastp and called clones with MiXCR. Under each unique CDR3 protein, matching rows form one entry showing the most common genes and DNA. The V and J calls come from TCRdb's annotation, not from the publication. The table for this sample lists more than 300,000 distinct CDR3 sequences; just over 15% of them were counted only once. The ten biggest clones cover approximately 7% of the sample.

This clonotype was picked up many times. It has no known antigen specificity. No per-base quality is available; no much larger clone lies one base away. The origin of this receptor is a woman aged 18-35 years with stable Graves' hyperthyroidism. Donor details come from another sample of the same person, matched by shared clones. This sequence uses TRBV12-3 or TRBV12-4 and TRBJ2-6; the D gene remains uncertain. The sequenced sample consisted of peripheral blood. The nucleotide sequence reads TGTGCCAGCAGCTTAACCTCTGGGGCCAACGTCCTGACTTTC. It encodes CASSLTSGANVLTF.